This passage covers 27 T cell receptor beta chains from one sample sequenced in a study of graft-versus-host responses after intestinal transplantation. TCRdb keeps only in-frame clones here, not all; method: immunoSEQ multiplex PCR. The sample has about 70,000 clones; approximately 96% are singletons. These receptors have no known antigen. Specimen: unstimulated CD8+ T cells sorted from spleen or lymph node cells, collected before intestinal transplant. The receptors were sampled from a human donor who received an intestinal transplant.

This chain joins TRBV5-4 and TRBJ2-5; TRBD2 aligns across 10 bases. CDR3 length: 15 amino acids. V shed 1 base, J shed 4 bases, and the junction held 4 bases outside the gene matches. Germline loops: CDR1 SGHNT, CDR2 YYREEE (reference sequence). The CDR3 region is CASSLSSGSGETQYF. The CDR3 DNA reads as TGTGCCAGCAGCTTGTCTAGCGGGAGCGGAGAGACCCAGTACTTC.

In DNA, the CDR3 is TGTGCCAGCGCGGGGGAGTTGAACACTGAAGCTTTCTTT. This codes for CASAGELNTEAFF. The chain has TRBV6-5 and TRBJ1-1; D may be TRBD1 (5 bases). Between the trimmed V and J ends, which lost 8 bases and 0 bases, there was a span of 10 bases. Looked up from germline, CDR1 is MNHEY and CDR2 is SVGAGI. CDR3 length equals 13 residues.

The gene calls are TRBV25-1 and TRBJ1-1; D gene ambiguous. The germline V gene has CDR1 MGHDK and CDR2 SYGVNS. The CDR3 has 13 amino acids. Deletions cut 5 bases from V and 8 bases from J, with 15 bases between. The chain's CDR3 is CASSQKGMGEAFF. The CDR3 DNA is TGTGCCAGCAGTCAGAAGGGTATGGGGGAAGCTTTCTTT.

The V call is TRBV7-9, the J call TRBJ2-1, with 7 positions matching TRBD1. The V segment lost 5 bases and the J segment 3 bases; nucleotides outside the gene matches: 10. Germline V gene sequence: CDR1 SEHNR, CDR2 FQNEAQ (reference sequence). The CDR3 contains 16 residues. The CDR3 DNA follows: TGTGCCAGCAGCCCTCGGGGCAGGGGGATCTACAATGAGCAGTTCTTC. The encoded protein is CASSPRGRGIYNEQFF.

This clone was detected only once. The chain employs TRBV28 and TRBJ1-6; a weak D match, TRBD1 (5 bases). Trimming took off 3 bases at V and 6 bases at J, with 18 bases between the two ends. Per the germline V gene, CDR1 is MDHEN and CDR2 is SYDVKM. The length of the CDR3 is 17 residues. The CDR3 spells CASSFPRRVLGNSPLHF. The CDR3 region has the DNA TGTGCCAGCAGTTTTCCCCGCAGGGTGCTTGGTAATTCACCCCTCCACTTT.

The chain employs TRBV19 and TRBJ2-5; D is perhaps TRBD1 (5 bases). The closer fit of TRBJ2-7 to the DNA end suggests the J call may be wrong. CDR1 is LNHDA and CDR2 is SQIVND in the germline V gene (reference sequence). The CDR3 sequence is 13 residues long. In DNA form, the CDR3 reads TGTGCCAGTAGTATCTCAGGGTGGGACGAGCAGTACTTC. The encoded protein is CASSISGWDEQYF.

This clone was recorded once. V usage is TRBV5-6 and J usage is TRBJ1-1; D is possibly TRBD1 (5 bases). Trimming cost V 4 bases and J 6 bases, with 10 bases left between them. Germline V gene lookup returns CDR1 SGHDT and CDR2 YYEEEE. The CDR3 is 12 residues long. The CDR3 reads CASSGSGPEAFF. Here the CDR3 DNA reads TGTGCCAGCAGCGGATCGGGGCCTGAAGCTTTCTTT.

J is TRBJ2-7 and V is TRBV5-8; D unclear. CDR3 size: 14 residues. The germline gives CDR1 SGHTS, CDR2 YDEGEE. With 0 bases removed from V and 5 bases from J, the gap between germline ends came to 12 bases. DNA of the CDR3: TGTGCCAGCAGCTTGGGGTCTGGAGATGACGAGCAGTACTTC. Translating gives CASSLGSGDDEQYF. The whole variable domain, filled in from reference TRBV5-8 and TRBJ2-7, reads EAGVTQSPTHLIKTRGQQATLRCSPISGHTSVYWYQQALGLGLQFLLWYDEGEERNRGNFPPRFSGRQFPNYSSELNVNALELEDSALYLCASSLGSGDDEQYFGPGTRLTVT.

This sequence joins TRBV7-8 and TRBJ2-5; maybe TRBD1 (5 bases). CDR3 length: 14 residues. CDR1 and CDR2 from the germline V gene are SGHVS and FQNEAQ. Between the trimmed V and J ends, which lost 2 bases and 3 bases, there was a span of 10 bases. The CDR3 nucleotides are TGTGCCAGCAGCTTACGACAGCTCGAAGAGACCCAGTACTTC. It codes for CASSLRQLEETQYF.

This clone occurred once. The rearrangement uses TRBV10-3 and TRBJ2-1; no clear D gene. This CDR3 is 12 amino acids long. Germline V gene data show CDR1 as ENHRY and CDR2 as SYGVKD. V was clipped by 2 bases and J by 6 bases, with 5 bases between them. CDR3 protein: CAISERTNEQFF. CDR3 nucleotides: TGTGCCATCAGTGAGAGAACCAATGAGCAGTTCTTC.

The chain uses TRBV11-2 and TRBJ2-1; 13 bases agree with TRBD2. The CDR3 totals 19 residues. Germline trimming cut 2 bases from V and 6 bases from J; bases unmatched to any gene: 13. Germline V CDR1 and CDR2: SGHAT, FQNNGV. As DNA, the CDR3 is TGTGCCAGCAGCTTAACAACTAGCGGGAGGGAACTCTATATCAATGAGCAGTTCTTC. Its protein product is CASSLTTSGRELYINEQFF.

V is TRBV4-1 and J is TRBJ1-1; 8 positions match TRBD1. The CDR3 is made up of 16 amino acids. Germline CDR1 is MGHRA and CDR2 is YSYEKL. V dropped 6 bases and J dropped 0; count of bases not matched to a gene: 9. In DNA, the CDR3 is TGCGCCAGCAGAATCGGGACAGGATACATGAACACTGAAGCTTTCTTT. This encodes CASRIGTGYMNTEAFF.

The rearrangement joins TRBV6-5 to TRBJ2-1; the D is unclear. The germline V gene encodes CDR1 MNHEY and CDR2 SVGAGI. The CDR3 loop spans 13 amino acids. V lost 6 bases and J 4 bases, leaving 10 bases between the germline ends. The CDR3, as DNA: TGTGCCAGCAGCCTATATTCGTACAATGAGCAGTTCTTC. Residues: CASSLYSYNEQFF.

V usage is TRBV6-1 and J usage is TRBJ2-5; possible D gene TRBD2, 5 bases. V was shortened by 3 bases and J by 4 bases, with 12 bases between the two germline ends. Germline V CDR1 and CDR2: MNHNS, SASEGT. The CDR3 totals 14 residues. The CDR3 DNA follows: TGTGCCAGCAGTGATCTCGGAGGTCGAGAGACCCAGTACTTC. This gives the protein CASSDLGGRETQYF.

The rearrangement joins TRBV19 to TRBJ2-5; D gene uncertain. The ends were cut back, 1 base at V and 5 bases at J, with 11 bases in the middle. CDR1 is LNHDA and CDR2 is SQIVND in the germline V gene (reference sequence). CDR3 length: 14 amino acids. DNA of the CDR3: TGTGCCAGTAGTATAGTGGCAGATTTCGAGACCCAGTACTTC. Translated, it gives CASSIVADFETQYF.

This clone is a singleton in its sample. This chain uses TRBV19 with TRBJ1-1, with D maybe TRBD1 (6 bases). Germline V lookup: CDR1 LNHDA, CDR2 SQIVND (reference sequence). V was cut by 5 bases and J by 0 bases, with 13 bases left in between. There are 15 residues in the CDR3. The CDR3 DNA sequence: TGTGCCAGTAGTTCCGACAGGACCATGAACACTGAAGCTTTCTTT. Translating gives CASSSDRTMNTEAFF.

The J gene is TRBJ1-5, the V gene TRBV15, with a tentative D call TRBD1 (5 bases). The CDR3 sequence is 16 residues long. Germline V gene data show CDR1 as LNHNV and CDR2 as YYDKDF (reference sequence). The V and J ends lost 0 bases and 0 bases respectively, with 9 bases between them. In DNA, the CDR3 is TGTGCCACCAGCAGAGATCGGGGGTATAGCAATCAGCCCCAGCATTTT. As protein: CATSRDRGYSNQPQHF.

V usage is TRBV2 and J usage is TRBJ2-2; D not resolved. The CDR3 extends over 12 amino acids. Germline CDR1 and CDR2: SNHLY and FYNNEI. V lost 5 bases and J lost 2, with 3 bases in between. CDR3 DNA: TGTGCCAGCAGTCCCAACACCGGGGAGCTGTTTTTT. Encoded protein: CASSPNTGELFF.

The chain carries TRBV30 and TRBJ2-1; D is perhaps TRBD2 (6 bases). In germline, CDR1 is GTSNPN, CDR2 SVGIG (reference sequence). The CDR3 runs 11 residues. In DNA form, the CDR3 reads TGTGCTTACGGCGGGGACAATGAGCAGTTCTTC. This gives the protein CAYGGDNEQFF.

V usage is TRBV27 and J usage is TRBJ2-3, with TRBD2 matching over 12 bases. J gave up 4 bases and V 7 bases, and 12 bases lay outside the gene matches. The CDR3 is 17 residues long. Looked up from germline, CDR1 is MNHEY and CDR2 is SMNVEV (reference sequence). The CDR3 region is CASTSQLAGGSSDTQYF. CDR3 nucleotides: TGTGCCAGCACGAGCCAACTAGCGGGAGGATCCTCAGATACGCAGTATTTT.

The CDR3, as DNA: TGTGCCTGGAGTGTAAAGTACGGGACCGTTAGTATAGGCTACACCTTC. The encoded protein is CAWSVKYGTVSIGYTF. The rearrangement joins TRBV30 to TRBJ1-2; the D gene is possibly TRBD1 (5 bases). CDR1 and CDR2 from the germline V gene are GTSNPN and SVGIG (reference sequence). This CDR3 spans 16 amino acids. V lost 0 bases and J 8 bases, leaving 22 bases between the germline ends. The variable domain in full, completed from reference TRBV30 and TRBJ1-2, reads SQTIHQWPATLVQPVGSPLSLECTVEGTSNPNLYWYRQAAGRGLQLLFYSVGIGQISSEVPQNLSASRPQDRQFILSSKKLLLSDSGFYLCAWSVKYGTVSIGYTFGSGTRLTVV.

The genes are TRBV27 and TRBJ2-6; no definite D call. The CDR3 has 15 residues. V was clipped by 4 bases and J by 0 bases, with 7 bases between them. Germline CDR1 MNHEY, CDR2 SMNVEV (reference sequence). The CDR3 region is CASSWLPSGANVLTF. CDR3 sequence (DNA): TGTGCCAGCAGTTGGCTTCCCTCTGGGGCCAACGTCCTGACTTTC.

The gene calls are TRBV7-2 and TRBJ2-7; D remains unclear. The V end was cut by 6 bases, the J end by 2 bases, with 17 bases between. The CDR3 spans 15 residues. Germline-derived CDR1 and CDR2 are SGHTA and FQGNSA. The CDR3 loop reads CASRIIREPTYEQYF. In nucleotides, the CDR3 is TGTGCCAGCAGGATAATAAGGGAACCAACCTACGAGCAGTACTTC.

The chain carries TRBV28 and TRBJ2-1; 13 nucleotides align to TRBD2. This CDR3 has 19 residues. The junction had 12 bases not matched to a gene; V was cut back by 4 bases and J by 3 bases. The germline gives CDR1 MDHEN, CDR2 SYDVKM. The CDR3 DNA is TGTGCCAGCAGTTCGCCGGCAACCGGGACTAGCGGGAACTACAATGAGCAGTTCTTC. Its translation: CASSSPATGTSGNYNEQFF.

The DNA of the CDR3 is TGTGCCAGTAATCAAGCCGGGGAGCTGTTTTTT. Translated: CASNQAGELFF. The rearrangement links TRBV19 to TRBJ2-2; D is unresolved. The V gene lost 7 bases and the J gene lost 6 bases, with 6 bases spanning the gap. Germline V gene lookup returns CDR1 LNHDA and CDR2 SQIVND (reference sequence). The CDR3 totals 11 residues.

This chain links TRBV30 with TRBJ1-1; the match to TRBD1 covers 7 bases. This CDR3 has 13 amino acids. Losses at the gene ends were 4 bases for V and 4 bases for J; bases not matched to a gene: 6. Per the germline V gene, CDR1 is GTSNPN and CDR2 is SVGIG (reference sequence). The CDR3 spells CAWTIGGGTEAFF. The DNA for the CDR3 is TGTGCCTGGACTATAGGGGGCGGCACTGAAGCTTTCTTT.

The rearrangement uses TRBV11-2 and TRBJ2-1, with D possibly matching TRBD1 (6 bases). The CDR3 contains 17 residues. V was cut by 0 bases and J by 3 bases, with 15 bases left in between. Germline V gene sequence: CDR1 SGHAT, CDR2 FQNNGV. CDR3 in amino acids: CASSLDRGFMNYNEQFF. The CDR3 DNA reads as TGTGCCAGCAGCTTAGACAGGGGTTTTATGAACTACAATGAGCAGTTCTTC.